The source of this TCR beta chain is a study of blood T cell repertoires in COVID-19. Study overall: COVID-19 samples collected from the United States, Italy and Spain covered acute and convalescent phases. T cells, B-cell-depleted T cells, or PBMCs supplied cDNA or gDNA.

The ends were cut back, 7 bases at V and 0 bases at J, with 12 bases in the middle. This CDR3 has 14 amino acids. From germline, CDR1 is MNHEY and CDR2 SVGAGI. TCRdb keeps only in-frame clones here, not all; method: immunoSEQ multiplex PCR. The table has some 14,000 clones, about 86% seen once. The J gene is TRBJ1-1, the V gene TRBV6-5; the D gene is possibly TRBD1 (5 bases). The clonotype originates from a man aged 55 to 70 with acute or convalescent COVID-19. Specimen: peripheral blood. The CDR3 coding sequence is TGTGCCAGCACCACCCTAGGGGTGAACACTGAAGCTTTCTTT. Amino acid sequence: CASTTLGVNTEAFF.